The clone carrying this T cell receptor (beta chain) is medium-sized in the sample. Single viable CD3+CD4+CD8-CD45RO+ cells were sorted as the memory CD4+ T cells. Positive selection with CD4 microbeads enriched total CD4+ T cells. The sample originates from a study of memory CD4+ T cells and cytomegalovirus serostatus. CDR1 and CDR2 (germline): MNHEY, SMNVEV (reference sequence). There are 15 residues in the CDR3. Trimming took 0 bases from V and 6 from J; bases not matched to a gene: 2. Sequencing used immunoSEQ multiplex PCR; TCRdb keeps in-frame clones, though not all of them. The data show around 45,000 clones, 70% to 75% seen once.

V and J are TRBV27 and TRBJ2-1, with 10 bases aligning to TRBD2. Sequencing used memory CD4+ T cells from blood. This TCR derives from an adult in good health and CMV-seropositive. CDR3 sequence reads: CASSLSRLAGNEQFF. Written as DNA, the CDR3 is TGTGCCAGCAGTTTATCTAGACTAGCGGGCAATGAGCAGTTCTTC.